These T cell receptor beta chains were read from a single sample in a study of T cell responses to AZD1222 COVID-19 vaccine. TCRdb's table, derived via immunoSEQ multiplex PCR, lists solely in-frame clones and lacks some. The sample consists of more than 70,000 clones, 88% of them appearing once. The specimen comprised peripheral blood, sampled on day 0 of MenACWY control vaccination. The receptors here all came from an adult in good health. Each CDR3 is given with its conserved first and last residue. Each record gives: D gene, clone size, J gene, V gene, CDR3 DNA, CDR3 protein. The D gene is left open where the match is weak. Some rows mark clone size as missing; the rest say once, few, many or name a class of expanded clone.

TRBD1,NA,TRBJ2-7,TRBV27,TGTGCCAGCAGTTTCCAAAGACAGGGAACCTACGAGCAGTACTTC,CASSFQRQGTYEQYF
NA,NA,TRBJ2-2,TRBV6-5,TGTGCCAGCAGCGGACTATCGGGTACCGGGGAGCTGTTTTTT,CASSGLSGTGELFF
NA,NA,TRBJ1-4,TRBV7-8,TGTGCCAGCAGCACCAAAACCAGTAATGAAAAACTGTTTTTT,CASSTKTSNEKLFF
TRBD1,NA,TRBJ1-1,TRBV14,TGTGCCAGCAGCAGGCAGGGGGAAAGGTGGGCTTTCTTT,CASSRQGERWAFF
NA,NA,TRBJ1-2,TRBV6-5,TGTGCCAGCAGAACGACAACGGATGGCTACACCTTC,CASRTTTDGYTF
NA,NA,TRBJ1-2,TRBV7-2,TGTGCCAGCAGCCCAGGTGGACAGAGCTACACCTTC,CASSPGGQSYTF
NA,once,TRBJ1-1,TRBV19,TGTGCCAGTACCAGGGTGTTCATGAACACTGAAGCTTTCTTT,CASTRVFMNTEAFF
TRBD2,once,TRBJ2-1,TRBV30,TGTGCCTGGAGTCGGACTAGCGGGGGGGCCTATGAGCAGTTCTTC,CAWSRTSGGAYEQFF
NA,NA,TRBJ1-1,TRBV3-1/TRBV3-2,TGTGCCAGCAGCCAAGGCGGGGCCCTGAGCACTGAAGCTTTCTTT,CASSQGGALSTEAFF
NA,NA,TRBJ2-7,TRBV5-4,TGTGCCAGCAGCTCCTTGGGGAGCTCCTACGAGCAGTACTTC,CASSSLGSSYEQYF
NA,NA,TRBJ2-7,TRBV12-3/TRBV12-4,TGTGCCAGCAGCCTTTACAGGGATTACGAGCAGTACTTC,CASSLYRDYEQYF
TRBD2,NA,TRBJ2-1,TRBV24-1,TGTGCCACCAGTGATCCAGGACTAGCGAATGAGCAGTTCTTC,CATSDPGLANEQFF
TRBD1,NA,TRBJ1-2,TRBV3-1/TRBV3-2,TGTGCCAGCAGCCAAGAAGTGGCAGGGGGTGTGGTCTATGGCTACACCTTC,CASSQEVAGGVVYGYTF
NA,NA,TRBJ1-5,TRBV4-3,TGCGCCAGCAGCCAAGAAGAGGGTCAGGGTCAGCCCCAGCATTTT,CASSQEEGQGQPQHF
NA,NA,TRBJ1-5,TRBV5-1,TGCGCCAGCAGCTTAGAGGGGGACACATATCAGCCCCAGCATTTT,CASSLEGDTYQPQHF
NA,NA,TRBJ2-2,TRBV19,TGTGGATCGACAGAGATCACCGGGGAGCTGTTTTTT,CGSTEITGELFF